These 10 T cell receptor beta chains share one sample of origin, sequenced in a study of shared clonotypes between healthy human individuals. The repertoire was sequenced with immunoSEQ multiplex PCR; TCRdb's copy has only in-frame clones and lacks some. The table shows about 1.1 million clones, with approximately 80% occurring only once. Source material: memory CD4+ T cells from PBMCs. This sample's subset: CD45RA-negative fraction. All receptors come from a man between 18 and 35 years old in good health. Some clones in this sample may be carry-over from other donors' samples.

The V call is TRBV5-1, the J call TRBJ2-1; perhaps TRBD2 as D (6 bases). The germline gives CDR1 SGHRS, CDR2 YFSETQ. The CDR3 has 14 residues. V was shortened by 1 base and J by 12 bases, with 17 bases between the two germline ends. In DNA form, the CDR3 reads TGCGCCAGCAGCTTGAACACCGGGAGCTTAACGCAGTTCTTC. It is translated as CASSLNTGSLTQFF.

The CDR3, as DNA: TGTGCCAGCAGCAAAGAAGCGTACTACGAGCAGTACTTC. This translates into CASSKEAYYEQYF. The gene calls are TRBV21-1 and TRBJ2-7; the table names TRBD2, a call not compared with the DNA. TRBV21-1 represents a pseudogene. CDR3 length: 13 amino acids.

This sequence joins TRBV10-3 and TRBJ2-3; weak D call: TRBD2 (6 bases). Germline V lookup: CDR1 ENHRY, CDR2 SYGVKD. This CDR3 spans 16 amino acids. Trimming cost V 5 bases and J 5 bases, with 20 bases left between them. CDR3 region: CAISPIAEIRQDTQYF. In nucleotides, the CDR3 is TGTGCCATCAGTCCAATAGCGGAGATACGCCAAGATACGCAGTATTTT.

CDR3 residues: CASSDAERARNTIYF. In DNA form, the CDR3 reads TGTGCCAGCAGTGACGCAGAGAGGGCCCGAAACACCATATATTTT. The chain couples TRBV28 to TRBJ1-3; D gene unclear. Trimming left V 5 bases short and J 5 bases short, with 16 bases between. CDR1 is MDHEN, CDR2 SYDVKM, per germline. This CDR3 has 15 amino acids. The complete variable domain, with remaining parts taken from reference TRBV28 and TRBJ1-3, reads DVKVTQSSRYLVKRTGEKVFLECVQDMDHENMFWYRQDPGLGLRLIYFSYDVKMKEKGDIPEGYSVSREKKERFSLILESASTNQTSMYLCASSDAERARNTIYFGEGSWLTVV.

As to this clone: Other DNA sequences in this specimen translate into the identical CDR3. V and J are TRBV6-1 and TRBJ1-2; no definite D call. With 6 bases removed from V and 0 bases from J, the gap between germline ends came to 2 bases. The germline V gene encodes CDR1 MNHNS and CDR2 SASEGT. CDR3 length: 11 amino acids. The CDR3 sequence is CASSANYGYTF. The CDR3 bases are TGTGCCAGCAGCGCTAACTATGGCTACACCTTC.

CDR3 sequence (DNA): TGCGCCAGCAGCCTCGGACTAGCGGGCGATGGGATTTACTACGAGCAGTACTTC. Amino acid sequence: CASSLGLAGDGIYYEQYF. The gene calls are TRBV5-1 and TRBJ2-7; TRBD2 aligns across 11 bases. The CDR3 runs to 18 residues. CDR1 and CDR2 from the germline V gene are SGHRS and YFSETQ. J was trimmed by 3 bases and V by 4 bases; bases with no gene match: 15. The full variable domain, in which reference TRBV5-1 and TRBJ2-7 provide the parts outside the CDR3, is KAGVTQTPRYLIKTRGQQVTLSCSPISGHRSVSWYQQTPGQGLQFLFEYFSETQRNKGNFPGRFSGRQFSNSRSEMNVSTLELGDSALYLCASSLGLAGDGIYYEQYFGPGTRLTVT.

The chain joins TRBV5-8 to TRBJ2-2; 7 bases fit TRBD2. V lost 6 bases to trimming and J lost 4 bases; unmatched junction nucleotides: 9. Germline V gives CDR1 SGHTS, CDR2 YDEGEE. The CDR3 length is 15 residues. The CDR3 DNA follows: TGTGCCAGCACCCTAAGGACTAGGAGCACCGGGGAGCTGTTTTTT. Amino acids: CASTLRTRSTGELFF.

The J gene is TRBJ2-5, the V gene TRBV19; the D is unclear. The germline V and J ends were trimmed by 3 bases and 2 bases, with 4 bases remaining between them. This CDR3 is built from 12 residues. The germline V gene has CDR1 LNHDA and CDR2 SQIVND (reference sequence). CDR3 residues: CASSMEQETQYF. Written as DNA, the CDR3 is TGTGCCAGTAGTATGGAGCAAGAGACCCAGTACTTC.

The CDR3 DNA reads TGTGCCAGCAGTTTATTTGGCCAAAATGAGCAGTTCTTC. Its protein product is CASSLFGQNEQFF. The rearrangement links TRBV28 to TRBJ2-1; D uncertain. This CDR3 has 13 residues. Germline assignment: CDR1 MDHEN and CDR2 SYDVKM. The V end was cut by 1 base, the J end by 7 bases, with 8 bases between.

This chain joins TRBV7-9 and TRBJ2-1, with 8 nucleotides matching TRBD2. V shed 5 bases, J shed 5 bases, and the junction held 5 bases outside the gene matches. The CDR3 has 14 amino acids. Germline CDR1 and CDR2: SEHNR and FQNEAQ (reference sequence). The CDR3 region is CASSERGTNNEQFF. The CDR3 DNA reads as TGTGCCAGCAGCGAGCGGGGGACTAACAATGAGCAGTTCTTC.